One and the same sample provided the 4 T cell receptor beta chains below, sequenced in a study of spatial heterogeneity in lung cancer. Each CDR3 protein is one row after TCRdb ran MiXCR on the 5' RACE reads. Of about 70,000 distinct CDR3 sequences in the sample, about 8.2% are singletons; the top ten hold less than 2%. The sample's time point: blood at routine non-recurrence follow-up after resection. Sequencing used PBMCs, obtained at follow-up. These receptors originate from a female donor with early-stage non-small cell lung cancer.

This clonotype was counted only a few times. The chain employs TRBV29-1 and TRBJ1-3, with a tentative D call TRBD1 (5 bases). CDR1 is SQVTM and CDR2 is ANQGSEA in the germline V gene. The length of the CDR3 is 13 residues. V was cut by 3 bases and J by 2 bases, with 8 bases left in between. CDR3: CSVDGGAGNTIYF. CDR3 DNA: TGCAGCGTTGACGGGGGGGCTGGAAACACCATATATTTT.

This clonotype was seen at least ten times. This rearrangement joins TRBV12-3 or TRBV12-4 to TRBJ2-1; 11 bases line up with TRBD2. The CDR3 has 17 amino acids. The junction had 7 bases not matched to a gene; V was cut back by 4 bases and J by 2 bases. In DNA form, the CDR3 reads TGTGCCAGCAGTTACGGGACTAGCGGTTCGACCTACAATGAGCAGTTCTTC. Translation gives CASSYGTSGSTYNEQFF.

This clonotype has at least ten counts. The genes are TRBV10-3 and TRBJ1-2; perhaps TRBD1 as D (6 bases). V shed 8 bases and J shed 5 bases, with 15 bases lying between them. The CDR3 runs to 13 residues. Germline CDR1 and CDR2: ENHRY and SYGVKD. The CDR3: CAIHGQNLYGYTF. The CDR3, as DNA: TGTGCCATCCACGGACAGAACCTGTATGGCTACACCTTC.

This clonotype was seen many times. CDR3 protein: CASSSSGTGPYGYTF. Here the CDR3 DNA reads TGTGCCAGCAGCTCGTCCGGGACAGGGCCCTATGGCTACACCTTC. The chain joins TRBV7-9 to TRBJ1-2; 9 bases are a match to TRBD1. The junction had 7 bases not matched to a gene; V was cut back by 4 bases and J by 4 bases. Germline V gene sequence: CDR1 SEHNR, CDR2 FQNEAQ (reference sequence). The length of the CDR3 is 15 residues.